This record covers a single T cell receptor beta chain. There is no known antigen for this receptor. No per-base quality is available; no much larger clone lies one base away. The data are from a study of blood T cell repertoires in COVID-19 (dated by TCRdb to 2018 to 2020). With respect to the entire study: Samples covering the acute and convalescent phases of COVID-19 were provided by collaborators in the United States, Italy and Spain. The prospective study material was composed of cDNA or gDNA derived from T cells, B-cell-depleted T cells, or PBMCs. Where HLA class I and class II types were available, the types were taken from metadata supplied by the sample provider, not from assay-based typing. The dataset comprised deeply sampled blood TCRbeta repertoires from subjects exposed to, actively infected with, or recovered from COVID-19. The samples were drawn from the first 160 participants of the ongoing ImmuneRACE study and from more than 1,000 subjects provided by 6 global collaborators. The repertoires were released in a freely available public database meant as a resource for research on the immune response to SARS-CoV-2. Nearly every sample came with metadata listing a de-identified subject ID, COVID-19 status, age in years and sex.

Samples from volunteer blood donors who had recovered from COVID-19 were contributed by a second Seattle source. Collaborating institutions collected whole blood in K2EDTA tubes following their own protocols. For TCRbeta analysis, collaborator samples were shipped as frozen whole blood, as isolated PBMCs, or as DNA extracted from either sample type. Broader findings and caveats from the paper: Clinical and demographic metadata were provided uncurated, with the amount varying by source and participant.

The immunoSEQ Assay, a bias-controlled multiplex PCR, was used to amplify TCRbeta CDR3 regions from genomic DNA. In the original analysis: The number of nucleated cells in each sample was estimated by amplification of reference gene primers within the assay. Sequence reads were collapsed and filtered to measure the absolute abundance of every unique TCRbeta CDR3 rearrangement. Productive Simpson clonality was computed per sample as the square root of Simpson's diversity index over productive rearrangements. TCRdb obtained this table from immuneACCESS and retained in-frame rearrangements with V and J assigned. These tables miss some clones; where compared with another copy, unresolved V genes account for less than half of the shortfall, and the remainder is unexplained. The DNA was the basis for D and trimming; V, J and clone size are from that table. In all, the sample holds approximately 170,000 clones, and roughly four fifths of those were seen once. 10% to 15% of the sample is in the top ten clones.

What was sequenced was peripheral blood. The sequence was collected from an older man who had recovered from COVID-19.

The bases are TGTGCCAGCAGTGAATCCCCGAGCACCGGGGAGCTGTTTTTT. Translated, this is CASSESPSTGELFF. The chain is encoded by TRBV6-1 joined to TRBJ2-2; confidence is insufficient to name the D gene. CDR1 MNHNS and CDR2 SASEGT were looked up in the germline V gene. The CDR3, from cysteine to phenylalanine, totals 14 residues. CDR3 DNA is the only sequence kept; it has 42 bases, read in frame from the first base. Trimming at the junction amounts to 2 bases on V and 4 bases on J, and the germline ends lie 8 bases apart.